The clone carrying this T cell receptor beta chain was counted a few times. The antigen is unknown. Germline loops: CDR1 MNHEY, CDR2 SMNVEV (reference sequence). This CDR3 is built from 17 residues. V shed 0 bases, J shed 5 bases, and the junction held 11 bases outside the gene matches. This entry comes from a study of T cell repertoires in cytomegalovirus infection. Looking at the study overall: HLA-B-restricted CMV epitopes that are well studied, plus recently identified HLA-C-restricted ones, were used by the study. From public TCR beta signatures came an indication of both CMV infection and matching HLA type. Study-wide findings and caveats: HLA-C-restricted CMV-specific TCR beta clonotypes prevailed in the ex vivo response. The cumulative frequency of public TCR beta families distinguished individuals who carried CMV together with the relevant HLA.

TCRdb fed the reads into MiXCR, producing one record per CDR3 protein. The sample yields about 310,000 distinct CDR3 sequences, more than 20% seen once. The sample consisted of cultured PBMCs, taken from culture after CMV antigen stimulation. The chain recombines TRBV27 with TRBJ2-3, with 7 bases lining up with TRBD1. The origin of this receptor is a human donor in good health (CMV status not recorded). Some clones in this sample may be carry-over from other donors' samples. CDR3 DNA: TGTGCCAGCAGTTTATCGGATAGGGGGCGCTTCCGAGATACGCAGTATTTT. Translated, it gives CASSLSDRGRFRDTQYF.